This TCR beta chain stems from a study of Ad26.COV2.S vaccination and SARS-CoV-2 variants. Study-wide results and caveats: Breadth of non-spike TCRs did not differ between vaccinees and placebo recipients.

Assay: immunoSEQ multiplex PCR; the TCRdb copy retains only in-frame clones and omits some. The sample records about 350,000 clones, about nine tenths being singletons. The CDR3 has 15 residues. The germline CDR1 and CDR2 sequences are MNHEY and SVGEGT. V was cut by 0 bases and J by 5 bases, with 10 bases left in between. About this clone: The antigen is undetermined.

This sample's treatment: approximately 18 received Ad26.COV2.S at low or high dose, single or two shots; roughly five received placebo; per-sample allocation not given. All samples were drawn on day 63, counting from the first vaccine or placebo injection. What was given as vaccine was an Ad26 vector encoding Wuhan-strain SARS-CoV-2 spike. The clonotype originates from a person between 18 and 59 years old who received the Ad26.COV2.S COVID-19 vaccine or a placebo. The V call is TRBV6-2 or TRBV6-3, the J call TRBJ1-4, with unresolved D. The source was peripheral blood, collected in a trial of Ad26.COV2.S vaccine versus placebo. The DNA of the CDR3 is TGTGCCAGCAGTTACTCTTGGGGAGCGAATGAAAAACTGTTTTTT. It specifies CASSYSWGANEKLFF.